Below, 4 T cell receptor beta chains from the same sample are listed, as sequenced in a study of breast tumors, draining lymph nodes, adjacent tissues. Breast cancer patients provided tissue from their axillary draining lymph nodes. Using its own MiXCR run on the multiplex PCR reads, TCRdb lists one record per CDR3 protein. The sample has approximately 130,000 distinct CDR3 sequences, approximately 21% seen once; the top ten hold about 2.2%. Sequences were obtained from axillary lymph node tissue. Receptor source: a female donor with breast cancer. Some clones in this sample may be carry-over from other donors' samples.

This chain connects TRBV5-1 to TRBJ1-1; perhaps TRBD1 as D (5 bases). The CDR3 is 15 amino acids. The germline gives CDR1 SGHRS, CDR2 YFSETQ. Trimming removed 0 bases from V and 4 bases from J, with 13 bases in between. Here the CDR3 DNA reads TGCGCCAGCAGCTTGGTGGGGGTTAAGGGCACTGAAGCTTTCTTT. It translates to CASSLVGVKGTEAFF.

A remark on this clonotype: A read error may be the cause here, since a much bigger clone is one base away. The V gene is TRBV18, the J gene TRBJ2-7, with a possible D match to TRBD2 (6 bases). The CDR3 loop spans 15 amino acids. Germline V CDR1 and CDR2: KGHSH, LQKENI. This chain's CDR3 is CASSPQDGTYYEQSF. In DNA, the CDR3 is TGTGCCAGCTCACCACAGGACGGGACTTACTACGAGCAGTCCTTC.

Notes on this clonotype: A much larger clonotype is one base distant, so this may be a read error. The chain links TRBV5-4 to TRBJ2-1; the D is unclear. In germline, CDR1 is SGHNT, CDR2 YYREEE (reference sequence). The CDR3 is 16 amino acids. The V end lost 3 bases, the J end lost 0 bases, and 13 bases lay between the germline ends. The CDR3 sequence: CASSSSYSSSYNEQFF. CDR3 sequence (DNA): TGTGCCAGCAGCTCTTCTTACTCGAGCTCCTACAATGAGCAGTTCTTC.

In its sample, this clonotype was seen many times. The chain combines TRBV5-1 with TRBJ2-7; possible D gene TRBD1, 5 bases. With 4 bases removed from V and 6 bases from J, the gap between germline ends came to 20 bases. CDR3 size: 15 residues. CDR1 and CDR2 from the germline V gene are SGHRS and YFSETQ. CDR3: CASSPNRLLDGEQYF. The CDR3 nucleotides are TGCGCCAGCAGCCCGAACAGGTTGCTGGACGGCGAGCAGTACTTC.